These 14 T cell receptor beta chains were sequenced from one sample in a study of CD4 T cells in relation to SARS-CoV-2 and coronaviruses. These receptors are not linked to any known antigen. Measured with immunoSEQ multiplex PCR; TCRdb has only the in-frame clones, and not every one. The sample comprises around 23,000 clones, about four fifths of which are singletons, and roughly 15% rests with the top ten. CD4+ T cells from unexposed donors were obtained before the COVID-19 pandemic (2011-2018). CD4+ T cells were isolated from the cells after roughly 11 days of culture. The sample comprised CD4+ T cells from PBMCs, cultured in vitro. These receptors were obtained from a human donor in good health.

The chain is built from TRBV5-1 and TRBJ2-3; 7 bases match TRBD2. The V gene end was trimmed by 6 bases and the J gene end by 4 bases; junction bases not matched to a gene: 11. Germline V gene data show CDR1 as SGHRS and CDR2 as YFSETQ. The CDR3 runs to 15 residues. The DNA of the CDR3 is TGCGCCAGCACCTTTGGGGGGGAAAGAGCAGATACGCAGTATTTT. It encodes CASTFGGERADTQYF.

The chain has TRBV18 and TRBJ1-1; the match to TRBD1 covers 8 bases. The CDR3 is made up of 14 amino acids. The J segment lost 4 bases and the V segment lost 5 bases, leaving 6 bases of the junction unmatched. Germline V gene lookup returns CDR1 KGHSH and CDR2 LQKENI. For the CDR3, the DNA is TGTGCCAGCTCAGCCGGACAGGGAGGCACTGAAGCTTTCTTT. It is translated as CASSAGQGGTEAFF.

The genes are TRBV12-3 or TRBV12-4 and TRBJ1-3; perhaps TRBD1 as D (5 bases). This CDR3 has 12 amino acids. Trimming shortened V by 6 bases and J by 6 bases, and 9 bases separated the two germline ends. The CDR3 DNA sequence: TGTGCCAGCAGCCCACAGGAAAACACCATATATTTT. It translates to CASSPQENTIYF.

The rearrangement uses TRBV7-3 and TRBJ2-3; TRBD1 aligns across 7 bases. J lost 0 bases, V lost 5 bases, and 2 bases had no gene match. CDR1 and CDR2 from the germline V gene are SGHTA and FQGTGA. There are 14 residues in the CDR3. The CDR3 protein is CASSQGQSTDTQYF. CDR3 bases: TGTGCCAGCAGCCAGGGACAGAGCACAGATACGCAGTATTTT.

The CDR3 bases are TGCGCCAGCAGTGAGGGACTAGGCTTCACAGATACGCAGTATTTT. Amino acids: CASSEGLGFTDTQYF. The genes are TRBV10-1 and TRBJ2-3; TRBD2 agrees at 7 bases. The trim removed 2 bases at V and 2 bases at J, leaving 4 bases unmatched. This CDR3 has 15 residues. Germline V gene lookup returns CDR1 WNHNN and CDR2 SYGVQD (reference sequence).

This chain connects TRBV5-1 to TRBJ2-2; tentatively, D is TRBD1 (5 bases). From germline, CDR1 is SGHRS and CDR2 YFSETQ. Trimming took off 3 bases at V and 3 bases at J, with 6 bases between the two ends. This CDR3 spans 13 amino acids. CDR3 loop: CASSSRDTGELFF. CDR3 nucleotide sequence: TGCGCCAGCAGCTCCAGGGACACCGGGGAGCTGTTTTTT.

This rearrangement joins TRBV5-5 to TRBJ2-7; 10 bases map to TRBD1. The CDR3 consists of 15 residues. Germline V gives CDR1 SGHKS, CDR2 YYEKEE (reference sequence). Trimming took 5 bases from V and 7 from J; bases not matched to a gene: 12. CDR3 residues: CASRGSSRDRGEQYF. In DNA, the CDR3 is TGTGCCAGCAGGGGATCATCCCGGGACAGGGGTGAGCAGTACTTC.

This chain joins TRBV9 and TRBJ1-1; D not certain. Germline V gene data show CDR1 as SGDLS and CDR2 as YYNGEE. The CDR3 contains 14 residues. Between the trimmed V and J ends, which lost 2 bases and 3 bases, there was a span of 11 bases. The CDR3 sequence: CASSVHSGDTEAFF. Written as DNA, the CDR3 is TGTGCCAGCAGCGTCCACAGTGGGGACACTGAAGCTTTCTTT.

This clone is large by share. The J gene is TRBJ1-5, the V gene TRBV6-5; D gene unclear. The CDR3 runs to 13 residues. Trimming pared 0 bases from V and 6 bases from J, leaving 6 bases between. Germline CDR1 is MNHEY and CDR2 is SVGAGI. CDR3 protein: CASSYSVGQPQHF. The CDR3 bases are TGTGCCAGCAGTTACTCCGTCGGTCAGCCCCAGCATTTT.

This chain connects TRBV19 to TRBJ1-2; 8 nucleotides agree with TRBD1. Trimming took 4 bases from V and 6 from J; bases not matched to a gene: 10. The CDR3 runs 15 residues. CDR1 LNHDA and CDR2 SQIVND come from the germline V gene (reference sequence). The CDR3 loop is CASSTQDRELDGYTF. Written as DNA, the CDR3 is TGTGCCAGTAGTACCCAGGACAGGGAGCTGGATGGCTACACCTTC.

This clone turned up a few times. The CDR3 DNA sequence: TGTGCCGGCAAAGAAGGACCCGCCAACACCGGGGAGCTGTTTTTT. Its translation is CAGKEGPANTGELFF. The chain carries TRBV7-9 and TRBJ2-2, with D unclear. Trimming took off 11 bases at V and 2 bases at J, with 18 bases between the two ends. CDR1 and CDR2 from the germline V gene are SEHNR and FQNEAQ (reference sequence). The CDR3 totals 15 residues.

The genes are TRBV7-2 and TRBJ2-1; the match to TRBD2 covers 8 bases. Trimming removed 6 bases from V and 7 bases from J; junction bases left unmatched: 5. Germline V gene data show CDR1 as SGHTA and CDR2 as FQGNSA. The CDR3 contains 13 residues. CDR3 in amino acids: CASRRGVGNEQFF. The DNA of the CDR3 is TGTGCCAGCAGGCGGGGGGTAGGGAATGAGCAGTTCTTC.

The rearrangement joins TRBV4-1 to TRBJ1-1; D remains ambiguous. Trimming cost V 1 base and J 4 bases, with 10 bases left between them. Germline assignment: CDR1 MGHRA and CDR2 YSYEKL. The CDR3 extends over 14 amino acids. The CDR3 is CASSQGAQATEAFF. The CDR3, as DNA: TGCGCCAGCAGCCAAGGCGCGCAGGCCACTGAAGCTTTCTTT.

A note on this clone: Different DNA sequences within this sample yield the same CDR3. The chain carries TRBV5-1 and TRBJ1-1, with TRBD1 matching over 7 bases. In germline, CDR1 is SGHRS, CDR2 YFSETQ. The trim removed 4 bases at V and 3 bases at J, leaving 3 bases unmatched. The CDR3 totals 13 residues. The CDR3 nucleotides read TGCGCCAGCAGCCCAGGGGGGGACACTGAAGCTTTCTTT. Translating gives CASSPGGDTEAFF.